This T cell receptor beta chain was recovered during a study of T cells in Graves' hyperthyroidism and ophthalmopathy. The source material, RNA transcripts, was used to amplify TCR beta CDR3 regions. In the first-round RT-PCR of the TCR CDR3, the HTBI primer set was used. Each CDR3 protein gets one entry after TCRdb re-called the multiplex PCR reads with MiXCR. Counted here are about 700,000 distinct CDR3 sequences, roughly 46% occurring once; the ten biggest clones make up about 7.2%. This clonotype was observed at least ten times. Germline V CDR1 and CDR2: SGHDT, YYEEEE. The CDR3 extends over 13 amino acids. With V trimmed by 2 bases and J by 7 bases, 5 bases remained unmatched.

The sequence was obtained from an adult man with Graves' disease, either hyperthyroidism or ophthalmopathy (not recorded which). Sequencing input: peripheral blood or thyroid tissue (not recorded which). This sequence joins TRBV5-6 and TRBJ2-7; 8 positions match TRBD1. As DNA, the CDR3 is TGTGCCAGCAGCTTCTGGACAGGGAGGGAGCAGTACTTC. Translating gives CASSFWTGREQYF.